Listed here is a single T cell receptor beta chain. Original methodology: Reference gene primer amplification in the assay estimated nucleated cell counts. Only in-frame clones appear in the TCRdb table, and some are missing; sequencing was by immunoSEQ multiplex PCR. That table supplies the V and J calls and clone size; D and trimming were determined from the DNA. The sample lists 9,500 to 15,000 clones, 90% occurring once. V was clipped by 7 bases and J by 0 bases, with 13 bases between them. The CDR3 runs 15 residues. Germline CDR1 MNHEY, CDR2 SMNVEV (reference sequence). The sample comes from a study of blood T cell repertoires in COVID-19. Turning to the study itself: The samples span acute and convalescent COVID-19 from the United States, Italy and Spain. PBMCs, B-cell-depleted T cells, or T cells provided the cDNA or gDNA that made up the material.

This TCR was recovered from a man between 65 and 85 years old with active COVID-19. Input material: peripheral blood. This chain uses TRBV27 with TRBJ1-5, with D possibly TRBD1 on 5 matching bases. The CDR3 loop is CASTPDRLSNQPQHF. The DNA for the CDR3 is TGTGCCAGCACCCCTGACAGACTTAGCAATCAGCCCCAGCATTTT.